The 22 T cell receptor beta chains below come from one sample, sequenced in a study of blood T cells in healthy people across ages. A second PCR of roughly 7 to 11 cycles used a sample-barcoded 5' primer and a J-beta primer mix. TCRdb called the 5' RACE reads again in MiXCR, with one record for every CDR3 protein. The top ten clones hold under 15% of a sample with 980,000 or so distinct CDR3 sequences, roughly 50% of them seen once. The sample was blood. The receptors come from a man under 40 in good health.

This clonotype was counted only a few times. V usage is TRBV29-1 and J usage is TRBJ1-1; 8 bases are shared with TRBD1. Trimming cost V 3 bases and J 8 bases; bases outside gene matches: 2. Germline CDR1 is SQVTM and CDR2 is ANQGSEA. This CDR3 is built from 11 residues. The CDR3 DNA is TGCAGCGTTGACAGGGGGCAGGAAGCTTTCTTT. It codes for CSVDRGQEAFF.

The genes are TRBV12-3 or TRBV12-4 and TRBJ2-5, with 9 bases matching TRBD1. This CDR3 spans 15 amino acids. The V and J ends lost 6 bases and 0 bases, in that order; junction bases with no gene match: 5. The CDR3 coding sequence is TGTGCCAGCAGCCTGACAGGGGGGAACCAAGAGACCCAGTACTTC. Translation: CASSLTGGNQETQYF.

The chain links TRBV5-1 to TRBJ1-2; weak D call: TRBD1 (5 bases). The length of the CDR3 is 15 residues. Deletions cut 4 bases from V and 4 bases from J, with 17 bases between. Germline CDR1 reads SGHRS; CDR2 reads YFSETQ. CDR3 sequence reads: CASSPEFGAFYGYTF. In DNA, the CDR3 is TGCGCCAGCAGCCCCGAGTTCGGGGCCTTCTATGGCTACACCTTC.

This clonotype was observed a handful of times. The rearrangement uses TRBV4-3 and TRBJ1-5; 8 bases align to TRBD1. Looked up from germline, CDR1 is LGHNA and CDR2 is YSLEER. The CDR3 covers 14 residues. The junction had 3 bases not matched to a gene; V was cut back by 2 bases and J by 6 bases. The CDR3 reads CASSQHRGAQPQHF. The CDR3 region has the DNA TGCGCCAGCAGCCAACACAGGGGGGCTCAGCCCCAGCATTTT.

This clonotype turned up a few times. This chain joins TRBV5-6 and TRBJ1-2; D is uncertain. The V end lost 0 bases, the J end lost 7 bases, and 16 bases lay between the germline ends. CDR1 is SGHDT and CDR2 is YYEEEE in the germline V gene. The CDR3 is 15 residues long. CDR3 nucleotides: TGTGCCAGCAGCTTGGGACGGACCGGCTTGGCTGGCTACACCTTC. Amino acids: CASSLGRTGLAGYTF.

The rearrangement links TRBV7-9 to TRBJ2-7; possibly TRBD2 for D (6 bases). The CDR3 contains 14 residues. Deletions cut 7 bases from V and 0 bases from J, with 13 bases between. In germline, CDR1 is SEHNR, CDR2 FQNEAQ (reference sequence). CDR3 residues: CASNYGSGSYEQYF. CDR3 coding DNA: TGTGCCAGCAACTACGGGAGCGGCTCCTACGAGCAGTACTTC.

The V and J genes are TRBV29-1 and TRBJ2-7, with D possibly being TRBD2 (5 bases). The length of the CDR3 is 13 residues. Germline V lookup: CDR1 SQVTM, CDR2 ANQGSEA. Trimming stripped 4 bases from V and 4 bases from J, with 14 bases between. This CDR3 is CSVGVRGQYEQYF. In DNA, the CDR3 is TGCAGCGTTGGAGTTAGAGGGCAGTACGAGCAGTACTTC.

The CDR3 DNA sequence: TGTGCCAGCAGCTACCGACGGACCGCACGGAACACTGAAGCTTTCTTT. It encodes CASSYRRTARNTEAFF. The rearrangement links TRBV11-2 to TRBJ1-1; D is unclear. The ends were cut back, 4 bases at V and 1 base at J, with 16 bases in the middle. The CDR3 loop spans 16 amino acids. Germline V gene lookup returns CDR1 SGHAT and CDR2 FQNNGV.

The chain carries TRBV6-5 and TRBJ1-2; 11 nucleotides line up with TRBD1. Germline V lookup: CDR1 MNHEY, CDR2 SVGAGI. This CDR3 region has 13 residues. The trim removed 6 bases at V and 6 bases at J, leaving 3 bases unmatched. This chain's CDR3 is CASRRGQGDGYTF. The CDR3 DNA reads TGTGCCAGCAGACGGGGACAGGGGGATGGCTACACCTTC.

The chain recombines TRBV7-9 with TRBJ1-2; D may be TRBD1 (5 bases). Germline-derived CDR1 and CDR2 are SEHNR and FQNEAQ (reference sequence). The length of the CDR3 is 15 residues. V lost 5 bases and J 4 bases, leaving 17 bases between the germline ends. CDR3 amino acids: CASSPRQGRAYGYTF. The CDR3 region has the DNA TGTGCCAGCAGCCCGAGGCAGGGACGGGCCTATGGCTACACCTTC.

The rearrangement joins TRBV5-1 to TRBJ2-5; possible D gene TRBD2, 5 bases. The CDR3 consists of 15 residues. Germline CDR1 and CDR2: SGHRS and YFSETQ. V was pared by 0 bases and J by 6 bases, with 15 bases between. DNA of the CDR3: TGCGCCAGCAGCTTGGATGGAGGCGACGGGAAGACCCAGTACTTC. It specifies CASSLDGGDGKTQYF.

The chain uses TRBV3-1 and TRBJ2-7, with 8 bases lining up with TRBD2. From germline, CDR1 is LGHDT and CDR2 YNNKEL (reference sequence). This CDR3 region has 16 residues. With V trimmed by 0 bases and J by 6 bases, 10 bases remained unmatched. This chain's CDR3 is CASSQEFGTRMGEQYF. The CDR3 coding sequence is TGTGCCAGCAGCCAAGAATTCGGGACTAGAATGGGCGAGCAGTACTTC.

This sequence joins TRBV7-9 and TRBJ2-4; D is undetermined. CDR1 and CDR2 from the germline V gene are SEHNR and FQNEAQ (reference sequence). Between the trimmed V and J ends, which lost 5 bases and 0 bases, there was a span of 14 bases. The length of the CDR3 is 16 residues. CDR3: CASSPPEVEAKNIQYF. The DNA for the CDR3 is TGTGCCAGCAGCCCCCCAGAAGTGGAAGCCAAAAACATTCAGTACTTC.

This clonotype occurred a few times. CDR3 protein: CASSLSGTSYGYTF. The CDR3 nucleotides read TGTGCCAGCAGTTTATCCGGGACAAGCTATGGCTACACCTTC. This sequence joins TRBV12-3 or TRBV12-4 and TRBJ1-2, with D possibly being TRBD1 (6 bases). CDR3 length equals 14 residues. Between the trimmed V and J ends, which lost 2 bases and 4 bases, there was a span of 11 bases.

This sequence joins TRBV7-9 and TRBJ2-2, with TRBD1 matching 7 bases. Germline values: CDR1 SEHNR, CDR2 FQNEAQ (reference sequence). The CDR3 runs 14 residues. Trimming removed 3 bases from V and 7 bases from J; junction bases left unmatched: 5. CDR3 bases: TGTGCCAGCAGCTTGGGGGACAGTTTCGGGGAGCTGTTTTTT. This encodes CASSLGDSFGELFF.

This clonotype was picked up a small number of times. This chain connects TRBV6-1 to TRBJ1-1, with 8 bases that match TRBD1. CDR3 size: 15 residues. V gave up 2 bases and J gave up 5 bases; unmatched junction bases: 7. In germline, CDR1 is MNHNS, CDR2 SASEGT. In nucleotides, the CDR3 is TGTGCCAGCAGTGAACAGGGGGCGCCGGGGACTGAAGCTTTCTTT. This encodes CASSEQGAPGTEAFF.

This clonotype occurred once. This chain's CDR3 is CAISSRGAYDEQYF. CDR3 coding DNA: TGTGCCATCAGTTCTCGCGGCGCTTACGACGAGCAGTACTTC. V usage is TRBV10-3 and J usage is TRBJ2-7, with D hard to call. Germline V gene data show CDR1 as ENHRY and CDR2 as SYGVKD. V shed 5 bases and J shed 5 bases, with 16 bases lying between them. CDR3 size: 14 residues.

The chain couples TRBV5-1 to TRBJ2-1, with 10 bases that match TRBD2. With 5 bases clipped from V and 0 bases from J, the junction kept 14 bases outside the gene matches. The CDR3 has 19 amino acids. The V gene's germline CDR1 is SGHRS and CDR2 YFSETQ. CDR3 amino acids: CASSLRLAGAQSSYNEQFF. The CDR3 DNA reads TGCGCCAGCAGTTTGCGGCTAGCGGGGGCTCAAAGCTCCTACAATGAGCAGTTCTTC.

This rearrangement joins TRBV14 to TRBJ2-5, with 7 bases fitting TRBD2. The end of the DNA fits TRBJ2-7 better, so the J call may be wrong. Germline CDR1 and CDR2: SGHDN and FVKESK. The CDR3 is made up of 15 amino acids. CDR3: CASSQGSGGTNEQYF. CDR3 sequence (DNA): TGTGCCAGCAGCCAAGGTTCGGGGGGAACCAACGAGCAGTACTTC.

This clonotype occurred many times. One end of the junction is discordant with germline, which a read error may explain. This chain connects TRBV5-1 to TRBJ2-1; possibly TRBD1 for D (6 bases). The length of the CDR3 is 13 residues. Germline V CDR1 and CDR2: SGHRS, YFSETQ. The CDR3 DNA sequence: TGTGCCAGCAGCGTCCAGGGGTACAATGAGCAGTTCTTC. Translating gives CASSVQGYNEQFF. Full variable domain (remainder filled in from reference TRBV5-1 and TRBJ2-1): KAGVTQTPRYLIKTRGQQVTLSCSPISGHRSVSWYQQTPGQGLQFLFEYFSETQRNKGNFPGRFSGRQFSNSRSEMNVSTLELGDSALYLCASSVQGYNEQFFGPGTRLTVL.

This clonotype was counted only a few times. This chain connects TRBV6-1 to TRBJ1-2, with 7 positions matching TRBD1. Germline V CDR1 and CDR2: MNHNS, SASEGT. This CDR3 spans 15 amino acids. Trimming took 3 bases from V and 2 from J; bases not matched to a gene: 6. Written as DNA, the CDR3 is TGTGCCAGCAGTGAGGGACAGCAAATAAACTATGGCTACACCTTC. Translating gives CASSEGQQINYGYTF.

The CDR3 reads CSARDISGYGYTF. In nucleotides, the CDR3 is TGCAGTGCTAGGGATATATCTGGCTATGGCTACACCTTC. V is TRBV20-1 and J is TRBJ1-2; D is ambiguous. CDR3 length: 13 residues. Germline CDR1 and CDR2: DFQATT and SNEGSKA (reference sequence). V lost 3 bases and J 4 bases, leaving 12 bases between the germline ends.